This T cell receptor beta chain stems from a study of cytomegalovirus exposure and HLA in healthy donors. Study-wide background: The Caucasian-associated ancestry cluster contained approximately 81% of the roughly 370 genotyped donors.

Trimming left V 4 bases short and J 4 bases short, with 17 bases between. Germline V gene data show CDR1 as SGHDT and CDR2 as YYEEEE. The CDR3 is made up of 15 amino acids. Comments on this clone: Its antigen is as yet unknown.

This PCR relied on a set of 60 Vbeta primers and 13 Jbeta primers. Clones were read by immunoSEQ multiplex PCR, and TCRdb kept only the in-frame ones, dropping some. The sample carries about 78,000 clones, around 60% recorded once. Whole-study findings and limits: Trimming of TCR beta V- and J-genes showed a link, identified in a later analysis, to a missense DCLRE1C variant.

The V and J genes are TRBV5-6 and TRBJ1-2; possible D gene TRBD1, 6 bases. The receptor's source is a man aged 25 to 45 in good health and CMV-seropositive. The sequencing input was PBMCs. The CDR3 loop is CASSRIHGGLYGYTF. As DNA, the CDR3 is TGTGCCAGCAGCCGGATCCACGGGGGGCTCTATGGCTACACCTTC.